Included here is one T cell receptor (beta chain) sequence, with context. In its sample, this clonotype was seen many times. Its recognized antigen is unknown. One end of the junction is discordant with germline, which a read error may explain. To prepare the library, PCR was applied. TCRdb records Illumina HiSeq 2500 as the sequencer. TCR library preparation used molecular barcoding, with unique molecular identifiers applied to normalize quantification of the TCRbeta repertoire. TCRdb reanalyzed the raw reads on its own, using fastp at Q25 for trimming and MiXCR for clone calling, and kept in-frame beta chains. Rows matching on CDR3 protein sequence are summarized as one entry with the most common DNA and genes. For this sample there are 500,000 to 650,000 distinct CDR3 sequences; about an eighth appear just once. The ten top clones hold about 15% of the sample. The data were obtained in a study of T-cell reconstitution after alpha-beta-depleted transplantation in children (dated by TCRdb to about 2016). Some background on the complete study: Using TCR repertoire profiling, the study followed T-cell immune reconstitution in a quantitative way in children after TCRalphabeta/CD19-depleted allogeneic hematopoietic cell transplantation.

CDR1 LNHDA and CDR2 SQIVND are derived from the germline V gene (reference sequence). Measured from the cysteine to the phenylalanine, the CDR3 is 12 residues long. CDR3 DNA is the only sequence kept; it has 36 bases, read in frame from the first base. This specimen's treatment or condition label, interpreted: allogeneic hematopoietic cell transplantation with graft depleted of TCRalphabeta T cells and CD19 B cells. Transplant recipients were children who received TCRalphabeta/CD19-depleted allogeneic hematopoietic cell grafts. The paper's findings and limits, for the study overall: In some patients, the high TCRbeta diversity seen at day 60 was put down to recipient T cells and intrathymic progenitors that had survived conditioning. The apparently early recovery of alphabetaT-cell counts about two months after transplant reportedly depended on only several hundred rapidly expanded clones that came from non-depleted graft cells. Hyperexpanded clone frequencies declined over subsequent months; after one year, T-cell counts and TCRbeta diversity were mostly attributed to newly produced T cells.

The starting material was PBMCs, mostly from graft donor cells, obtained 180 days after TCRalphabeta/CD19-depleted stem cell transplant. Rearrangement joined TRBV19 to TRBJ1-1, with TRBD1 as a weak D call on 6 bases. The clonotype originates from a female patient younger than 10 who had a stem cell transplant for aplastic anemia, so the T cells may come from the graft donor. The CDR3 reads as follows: CASSTHPEPGAF. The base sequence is TGTGCCAGTAGTACCCATCCGGAGCCAGGGGCTTTT.